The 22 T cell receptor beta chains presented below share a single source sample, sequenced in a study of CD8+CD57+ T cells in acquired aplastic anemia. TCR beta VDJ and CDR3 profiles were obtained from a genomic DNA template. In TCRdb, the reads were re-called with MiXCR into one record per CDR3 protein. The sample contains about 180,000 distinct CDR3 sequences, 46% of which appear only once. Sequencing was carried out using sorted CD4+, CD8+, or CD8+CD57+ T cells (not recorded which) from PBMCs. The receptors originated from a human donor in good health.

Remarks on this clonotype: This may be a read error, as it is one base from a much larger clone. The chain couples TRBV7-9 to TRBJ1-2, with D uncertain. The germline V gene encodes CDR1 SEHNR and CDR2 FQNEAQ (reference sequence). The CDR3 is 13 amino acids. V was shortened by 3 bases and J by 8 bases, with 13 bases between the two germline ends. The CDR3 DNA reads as TGTGCCAGCAGCTTCGGGGTCGAGGGCGGCTACACCTTC. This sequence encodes CASSFGVEGGYTF.

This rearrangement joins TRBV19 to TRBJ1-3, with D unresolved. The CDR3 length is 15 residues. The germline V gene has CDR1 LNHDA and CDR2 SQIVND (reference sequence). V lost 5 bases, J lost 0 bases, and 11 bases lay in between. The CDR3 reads CASSRHGNSGNTIYF. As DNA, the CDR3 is TGTGCCAGTAGTCGACACGGAAACTCTGGAAACACCATATATTTT.

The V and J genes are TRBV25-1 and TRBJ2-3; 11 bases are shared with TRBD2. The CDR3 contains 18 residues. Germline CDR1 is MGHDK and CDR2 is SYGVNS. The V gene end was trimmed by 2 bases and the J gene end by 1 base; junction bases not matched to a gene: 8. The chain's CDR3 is CASSEGGLAGGRTDTQYF. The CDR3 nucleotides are TGTGCCAGCAGTGAAGGGGGGTTAGCGGGAGGGCGCACAGATACGCAGTATTTT. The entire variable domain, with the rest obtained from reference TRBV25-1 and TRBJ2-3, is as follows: EADIYQTPRYLVIGTGKKITLECSQTMGHDKMYWYQQDPGMELHLIHYSYGVNSTEKGDLSSESTVSRIRTEHFPLTLESARPSHTSQYLCASSEGGLAGGRTDTQYFGPGTRLTVL.

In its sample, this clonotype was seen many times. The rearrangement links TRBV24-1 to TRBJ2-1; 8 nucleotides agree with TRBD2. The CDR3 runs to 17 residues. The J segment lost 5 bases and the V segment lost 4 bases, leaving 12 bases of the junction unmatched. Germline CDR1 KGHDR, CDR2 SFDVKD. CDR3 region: CATSETRPGTSNNEQFF. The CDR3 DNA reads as TGTGCCACCAGTGAAACACGACCCGGGACTAGTAACAATGAGCAGTTCTTC.

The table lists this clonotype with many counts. CDR3 in amino acids: CASTQTGGGTDTQYF. CDR3 nucleotides: TGCGCCAGCACCCAGACGGGGGGGGGCACAGATACGCAGTATTTT. V gene TRBV10-2 combines with J gene TRBJ2-3; TRBD2 agrees at 8 bases. Per the germline V gene, CDR1 is WSHSY and CDR2 is SAAADI. This CDR3 has 15 residues. With 7 bases clipped from V and 1 base from J, the junction kept 7 bases outside the gene matches.

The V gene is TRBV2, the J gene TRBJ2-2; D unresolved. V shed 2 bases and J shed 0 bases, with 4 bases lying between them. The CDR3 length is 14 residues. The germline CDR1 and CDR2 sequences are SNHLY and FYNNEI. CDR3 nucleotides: TGTGCCAGCAGTGAAACGGCGAACACCGGGGAGCTGTTTTTT. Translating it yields CASSETANTGELFF.

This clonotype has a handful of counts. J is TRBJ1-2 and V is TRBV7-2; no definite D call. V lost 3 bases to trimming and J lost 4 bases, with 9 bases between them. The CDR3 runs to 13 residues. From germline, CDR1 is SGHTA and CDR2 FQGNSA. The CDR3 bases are TGTGCCAGCAGCTTTGATCTTTCCTATGGCTACACCTTC. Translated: CASSFDLSYGYTF.

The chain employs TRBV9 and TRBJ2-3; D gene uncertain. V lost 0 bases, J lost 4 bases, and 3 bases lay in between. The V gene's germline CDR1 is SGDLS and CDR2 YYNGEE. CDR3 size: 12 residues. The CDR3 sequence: CASSVAPDTQYF. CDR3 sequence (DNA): TGTGCCAGCAGCGTAGCCCCAGATACGCAGTATTTT.

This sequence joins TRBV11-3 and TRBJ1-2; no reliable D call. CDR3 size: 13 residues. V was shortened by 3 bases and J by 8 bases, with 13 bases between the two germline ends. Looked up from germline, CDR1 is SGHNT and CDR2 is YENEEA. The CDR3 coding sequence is TGTGCCAGCAGCTTGGACGGATCTATGGGCTACACCTTC. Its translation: CASSLDGSMGYTF.

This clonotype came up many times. The CDR3 DNA sequence: TGCAGTGCTAGTGGACTAGCGGGAGGGTACAACCAAGAGACCCAGTACTTC. It yields the protein CSASGLAGGYNQETQYF. The gene calls are TRBV20-1 and TRBJ2-5, with 15 bases lining up with TRBD2. Germline loops: CDR1 DFQATT, CDR2 SNEGSKA (reference sequence). The CDR3 is made up of 17 amino acids. V trimming: 3 bases; J trimming: 0 bases; junction bases outside the gene matches: 5.

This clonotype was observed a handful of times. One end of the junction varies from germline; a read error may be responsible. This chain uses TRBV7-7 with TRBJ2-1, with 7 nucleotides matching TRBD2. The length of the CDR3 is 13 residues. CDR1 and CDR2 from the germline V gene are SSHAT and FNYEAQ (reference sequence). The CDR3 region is CASSLAGTTEQFF. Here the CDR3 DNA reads TGTGCTAGCAGCTTAGCGGGTACGACTGAGCAGTTCTTC.

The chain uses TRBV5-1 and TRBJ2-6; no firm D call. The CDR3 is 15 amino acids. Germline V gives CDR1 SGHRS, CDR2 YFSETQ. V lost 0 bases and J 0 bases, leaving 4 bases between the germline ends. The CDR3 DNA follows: TGCGCCAGCAGCTTGGATGTCTCTGGGGCCAACGTCCTGACTTTC. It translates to CASSLDVSGANVLTF.

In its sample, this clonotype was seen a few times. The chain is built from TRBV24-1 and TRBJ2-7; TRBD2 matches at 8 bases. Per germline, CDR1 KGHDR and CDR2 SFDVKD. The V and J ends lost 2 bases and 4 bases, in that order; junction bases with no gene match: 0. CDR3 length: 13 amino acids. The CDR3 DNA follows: TGTGCCACCAGTGATTCTAGCGGGTACGAGCAGTACTTC. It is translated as CATSDSSGYEQYF.

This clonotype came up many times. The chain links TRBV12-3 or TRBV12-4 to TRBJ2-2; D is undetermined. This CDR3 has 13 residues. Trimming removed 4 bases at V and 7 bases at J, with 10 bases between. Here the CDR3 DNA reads TGTGCCAGCAGTTCGGCTAGTGTCGGGGAGCTGTTTTTT. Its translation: CASSSASVGELFF.

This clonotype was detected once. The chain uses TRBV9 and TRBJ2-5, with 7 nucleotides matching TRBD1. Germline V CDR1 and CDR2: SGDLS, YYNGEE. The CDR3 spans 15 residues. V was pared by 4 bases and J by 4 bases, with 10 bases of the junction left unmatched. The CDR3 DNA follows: TGTGCCAGCAGCCCCGGGACAGTCGGGCCAGAGACCCAGTACTTC. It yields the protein CASSPGTVGPETQYF.

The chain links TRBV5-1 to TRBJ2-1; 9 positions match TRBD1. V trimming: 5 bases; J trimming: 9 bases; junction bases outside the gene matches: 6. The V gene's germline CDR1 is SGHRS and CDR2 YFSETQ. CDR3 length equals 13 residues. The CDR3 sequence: CASRGTGKGEQFF. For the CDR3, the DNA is TGCGCCAGCAGGGGGACAGGGAAGGGTGAGCAGTTCTTC.

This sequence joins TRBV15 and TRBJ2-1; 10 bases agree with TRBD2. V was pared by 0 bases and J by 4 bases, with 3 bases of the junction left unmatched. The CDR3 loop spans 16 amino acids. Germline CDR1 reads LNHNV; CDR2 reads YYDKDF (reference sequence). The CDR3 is CATSREGLADYNEQFF. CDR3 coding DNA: TGTGCCACCAGCAGAGAAGGACTAGCGGATTACAATGAGCAGTTCTTC.

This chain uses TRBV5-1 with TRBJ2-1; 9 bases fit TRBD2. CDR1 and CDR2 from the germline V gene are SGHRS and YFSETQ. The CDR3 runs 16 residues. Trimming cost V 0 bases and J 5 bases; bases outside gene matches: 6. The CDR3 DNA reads TGCGCCAGCAGCTTGGAAGCTAGCGGGATCCACAATGAGCAGTTCTTC. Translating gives CASSLEASGIHNEQFF.

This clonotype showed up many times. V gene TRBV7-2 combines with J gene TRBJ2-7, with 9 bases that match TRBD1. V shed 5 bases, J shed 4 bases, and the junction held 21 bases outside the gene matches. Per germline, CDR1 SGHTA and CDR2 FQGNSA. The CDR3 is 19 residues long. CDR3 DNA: TGTGCCAGCAGCCCCCTTTCCCGGGACAGGGAAAAGGGGGGATACGAGCAGTACTTC. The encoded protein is CASSPLSRDREKGGYEQYF.

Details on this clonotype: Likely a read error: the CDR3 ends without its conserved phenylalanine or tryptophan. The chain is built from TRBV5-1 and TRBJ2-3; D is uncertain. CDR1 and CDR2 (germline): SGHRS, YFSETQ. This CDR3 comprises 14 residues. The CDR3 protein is CAGSFRSNTDTQYL. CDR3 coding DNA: TGCGCCGGCAGCTTCCGCTCTAACACAGATACGCAGTATCTT.

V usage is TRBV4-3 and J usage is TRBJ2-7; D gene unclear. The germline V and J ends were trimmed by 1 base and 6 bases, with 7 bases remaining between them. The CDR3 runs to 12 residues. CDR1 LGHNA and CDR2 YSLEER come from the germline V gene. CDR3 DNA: TGCGCCAGCAGCCAAGGGGCGAGCGAGCAGTACTTC. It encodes CASSQGASEQYF.

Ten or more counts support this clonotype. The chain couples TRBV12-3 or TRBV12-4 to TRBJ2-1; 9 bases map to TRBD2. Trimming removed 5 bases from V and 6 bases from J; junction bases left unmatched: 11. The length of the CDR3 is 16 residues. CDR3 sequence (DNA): TGTGCCAGCAGTCGGATAGGAGGACTAGCGCGCAATGAGCAGTTCTTC. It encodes CASSRIGGLARNEQFF.